The rows below give T cell receptor beta chains drawn from one sample of a study of cytomegalovirus exposure and HLA in healthy donors. Measured with immunoSEQ multiplex PCR; TCRdb has only the in-frame clones, and not every one. The data hold approximately 200,000 clones, with roughly 81% observed a single time. Source material: PBMCs. These receptors originate from a woman in her twenties or thirties in good health and CMV-seronegative. The CDR3 runs from the conserved cysteine through the conserved F or W. Only some rows state a clone size, as once, few, many or a class for expanded clones.

V gene	J gene	clone size	CDR3 protein
TRBV5-6	TRBJ2-3	-	CASSLSISGGTDTQYF
TRBV2	TRBJ1-4	-	CASSGPGLEKLFF
TRBV5-1	TRBJ2-3	-	CATGTGGHLDRLDTQYF
TRBV7-8	TRBJ2-1	-	CASSGYGTGMHNEQFF
TRBV10-3	TRBJ1-5	-	CAISEMDRDNQPQHF
TRBV10-3	TRBJ1-5	-	CAISESAGTESQPQHF
TRBV5-6	TRBJ2-2	-	CASKVGGTGVVGELFF
TRBV29-1	TRBJ1-1	-	CSVPTGTGVDTEAFF
TRBV7-2	TRBJ1-5	-	CASSPTGGINQPQHF
TRBV5-4	TRBJ1-2	few	CASSSGQGAFGYTF
TRBV12-5	TRBJ2-5	-	CASGLSTGGEETQYF
TRBV9	TRBJ1-1	-	CASSETGSMNTEAFF
TRBV11-2	TRBJ1-6	-	CASSKPGLGNSPLHF
TRBV5-1	TRBJ1-5	-	CASSLAGVNNQPQHF
TRBV4-1	TRBJ2-1	few	CASSQDWGKGANEQFF
TRBV4-1	TRBJ2-6	-	CASSQLIQEANVLTF
TRBV9	TRBJ1-3	few	CASSVVGNTIYF